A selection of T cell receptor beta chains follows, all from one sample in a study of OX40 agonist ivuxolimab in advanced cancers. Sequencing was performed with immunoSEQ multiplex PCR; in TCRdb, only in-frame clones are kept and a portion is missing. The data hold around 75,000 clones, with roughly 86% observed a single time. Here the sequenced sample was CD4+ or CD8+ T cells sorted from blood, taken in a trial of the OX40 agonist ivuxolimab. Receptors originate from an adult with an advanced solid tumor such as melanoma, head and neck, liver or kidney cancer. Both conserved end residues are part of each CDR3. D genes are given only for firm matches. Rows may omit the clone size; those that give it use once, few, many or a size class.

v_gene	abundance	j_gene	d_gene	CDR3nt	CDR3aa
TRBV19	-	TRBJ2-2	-	TGTGCCAGTAGTCAGGGTAGAACCGGGGAGCTGTTTTTT	CASSQGRTGELFF
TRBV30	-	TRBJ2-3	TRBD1	TGTGCCTGGAGCGCAGGACAGGGGCTTATAGATACGCAGTATTTT	CAWSAGQGLIDTQYF
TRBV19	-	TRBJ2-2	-	TGTGCCAGTAGTCGGGATCCGTCGACAGCGAACACCGGGGAGCTGTTTTTT	CASSRDPSTANTGELFF
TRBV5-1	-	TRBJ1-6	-	TGCGCCAGCAGCTTGGCCCCGGGGTTCGATAATTCACCCCTCCACTTT	CASSLAPGFDNSPLHF
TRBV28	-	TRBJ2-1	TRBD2	TGTGCCAGCAGACCCCGACTAGCCGTGCCCGACAATGAGCAGTTCTTC	CASRPRLAVPDNEQFF
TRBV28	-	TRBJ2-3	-	TGTGCCGCCCAGGGTCGGGATACGCAGTATTTT	CAAQGRDTQYF
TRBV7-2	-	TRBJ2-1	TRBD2	TGTGCCAGCAGCTTGGAGCGGGGCTCCTACAATGAGCAGTTCTTC	CASSLERGSYNEQFF
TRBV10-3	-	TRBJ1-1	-	TGTGCCATCAATGAAGGAAGGGGGAAAGCTTTCTTT	CAINEGRGKAFF
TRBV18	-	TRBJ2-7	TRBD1	TGTGCCAGCTCACCACGATTCGCCGGGACAGGGGGCTACGAGCAGTACTTC	CASSPRFAGTGGYEQYF
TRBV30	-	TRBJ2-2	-	TGTGCCTGGAGTGTAAAGTGGGTTCCCGGGGAGCTGTTTTTT	CAWSVKWVPGELFF
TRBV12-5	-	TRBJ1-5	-	TGTGCTAGTGGTTTGGGGGGCCCATATCAGCCCCAGCATTTT	CASGLGGPYQPQHF
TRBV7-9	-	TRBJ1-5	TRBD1	TGTGCCAGCAGCCCCGGACAGGGAAGTCAGCCCCAGCATTTT	CASSPGQGSQPQHF
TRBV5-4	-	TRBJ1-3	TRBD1	TGTGCCAGCGGACCGGACAGGGCGGCCGAATATTTT	CASGPDRAAEYF
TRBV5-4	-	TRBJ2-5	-	TGTGCCAGCAGCTTCCAAGCGAAGGAGGACCAGTACTTC	CASSFQAKEDQYF
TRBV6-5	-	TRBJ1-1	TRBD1	TGTGCCAGCAGTTATAATGGGGACAGTGAAGCTTTCTTT	CASSYNGDSEAFF
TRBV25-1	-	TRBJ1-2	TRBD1	TGTGCCAGCAGCCGCACAGGGGGCGAGGGCTACACCTTC	CASSRTGGEGYTF
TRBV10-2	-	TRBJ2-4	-	TGCGCCAGCAGTGTGGGCAGACGTTTAGCCAAAAACATTCAGTACTTC	CASSVGRRLAKNIQYF
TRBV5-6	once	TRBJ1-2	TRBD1	TGTGCCAGCAGCTTACAGGGGTTCGACTATGGCTACACCTTC	CASSLQGFDYGYTF
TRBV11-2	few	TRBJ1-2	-	TGTGCCAGCAGCTTAGGGGGAAGAGGTGGCTATGGCTACACCTTC	CASSLGGRGGYGYTF
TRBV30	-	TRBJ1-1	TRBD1	TGTGCCTGGAGTCCCCCGGACAGGGCGACTGAAGCTTTCTTT	CAWSPPDRATEAFF
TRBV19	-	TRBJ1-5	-	TGTGCCAGTAGTATGGGGACCGCGACCAATCAGCCCCAGCATTTT	CASSMGTATNQPQHF
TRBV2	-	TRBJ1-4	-	TGTGCCAGCAGCCCTAGGGCTGCGGAAAAACTGTTTTTT	CASSPRAAEKLFF
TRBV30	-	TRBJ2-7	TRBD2	TGTGCCTGGAGGGTTACCAGAGGACTAGCGGGAGCCTCACGTTACTTC	CAWRVTRGLAGASRYF
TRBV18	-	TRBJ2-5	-	TGTGCCAGCTCACCACCTACTTTGAGGGGAGAGACCCAGTACTTC	CASSPPTLRGETQYF
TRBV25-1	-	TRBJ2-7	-	TGTGCCAGCAGTGTACCCGGGCCTCTCTACGAGCAGTACTTC	CASSVPGPLYEQYF
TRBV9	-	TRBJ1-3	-	TGTGCCAGCAGCGTAGAGACCCTCTCAGGAAACACCATATATTTT	CASSVETLSGNTIYF
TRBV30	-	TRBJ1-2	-	TGTGCCTGGAGTGCCCAGGGTGGACCGTCCCATGGCTACACCTTC	CAWSAQGGPSHGYTF
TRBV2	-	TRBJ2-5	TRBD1	TGTGCCAGCAGTGGACAGGGTGGGCAAGAGACCCAGTACTTC	CASSGQGGQETQYF
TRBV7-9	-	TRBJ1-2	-	TGTGCCAGCAGCCCCCTTAGCCCCAAAAGGAACTATGGCTACACCTTC	CASSPLSPKRNYGYTF
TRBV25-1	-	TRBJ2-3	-	TGTGCCAGCAGCCCCCTGGAGCAATCACTGGATACGCAGTATTTT	CASSPLEQSLDTQYF
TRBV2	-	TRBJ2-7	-	TGTGCCAGCAGTGAAGGATCCTACGAGCAGTACTTC	CASSEGSYEQYF
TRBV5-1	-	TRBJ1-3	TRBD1	TGCGCCAGCAGCTTGGACTTACTGGGACAGCTGAGGGGAAACACCATATATTTT	CASSLDLLGQLRGNTIYF
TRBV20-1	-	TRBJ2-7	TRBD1	TGCAGTGCTAGAGAGCGGACAGGGCAGTACTTC	CSARERTGQYF
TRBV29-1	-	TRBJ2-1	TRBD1	TGCAGCGTTGGAGGACAGGCCTCCTACAATGAGCAGTTCTTC	CSVGGQASYNEQFF
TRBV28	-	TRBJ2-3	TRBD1	TGTGCCAGCAGTCGGACAGGGTTAGGCACAGATACGCAGTATTTT	CASSRTGLGTDTQYF
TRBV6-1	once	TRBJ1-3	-	TGTGCCAGCAGTGTAACAGGGTTTGGAAACACCATATATTTT	CASSVTGFGNTIYF
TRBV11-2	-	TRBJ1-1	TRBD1	TGTGCCAGCAGCCGAGACGGACAGGGCAAAGCTTTCTTT	CASSRDGQGKAFF
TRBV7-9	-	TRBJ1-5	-	TGTGCCAGCAGCACCGGGAGCAATCAGCCCCAGCATTTT	CASSTGSNQPQHF
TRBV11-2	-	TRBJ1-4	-	TGTGCCAGCAGCTTAGGGGGGTGGGTTCCGCCGACTAATGAAAAACTGTTTTTT	CASSLGGWVPPTNEKLFF
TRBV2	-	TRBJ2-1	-	TGTGCCAGCAGTACCGGGACTCTTTACAATGAGCAGTTCTTC	CASSTGTLYNEQFF
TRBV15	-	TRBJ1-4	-	TGTGCCACCAGCAGAGGGTTGAAGGGGCATGAAAAACTGTTTTTT	CATSRGLKGHEKLFF
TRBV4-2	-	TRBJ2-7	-	TGTGCCAGCAGCCAAGATCGAAACTACCCCTACGAGCAGTACTTC	CASSQDRNYPYEQYF
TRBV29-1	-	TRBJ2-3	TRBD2	TGCAGCGTTGACCCCGATAAGCGGGGCCTCCGGTATTTT	CSVDPDKRGLRYF
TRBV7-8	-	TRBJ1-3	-	TGTGCCAGCAGCCCCACGGGGGGGGCGGCTGGAAACACCATATATTTT	CASSPTGGAAGNTIYF
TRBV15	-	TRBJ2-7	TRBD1	TGTGCCACCAGTAAGGGGGCCTCGAGCTCCTACGAGCAGTACTTC	CATSKGASSSYEQYF
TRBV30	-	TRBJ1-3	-	TGTGCCTGGAGTGTAGGCAGGGCTGGAAACACCATATATTTT	CAWSVGRAGNTIYF